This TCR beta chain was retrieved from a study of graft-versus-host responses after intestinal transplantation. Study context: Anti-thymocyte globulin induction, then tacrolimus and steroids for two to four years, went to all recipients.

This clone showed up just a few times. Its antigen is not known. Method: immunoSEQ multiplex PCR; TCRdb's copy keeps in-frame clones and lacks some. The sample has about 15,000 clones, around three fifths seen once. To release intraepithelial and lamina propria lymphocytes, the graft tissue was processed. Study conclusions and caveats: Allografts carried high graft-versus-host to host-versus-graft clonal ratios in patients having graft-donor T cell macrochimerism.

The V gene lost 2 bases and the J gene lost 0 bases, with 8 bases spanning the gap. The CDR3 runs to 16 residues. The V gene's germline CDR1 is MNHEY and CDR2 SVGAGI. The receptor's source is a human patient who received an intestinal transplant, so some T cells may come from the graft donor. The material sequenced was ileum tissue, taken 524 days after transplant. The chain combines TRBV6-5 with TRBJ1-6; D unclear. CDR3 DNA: TGTGCCAGCAGTTACAGCTGGAGCTCCTATAATTCACCCCTCCACTTT. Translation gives CASSYSWSSYNSPLHF.